The 8 T cell receptor beta chains below all came from one sample that was sequenced in a study of identical twins. TCRdb ran MiXCR on the 5' RACE reads and lists one entry per CDR3 protein. The table shows 1.5 million to 2 million distinct CDR3 sequences, with roughly a third occurring only once. Sequenced material: cord blood. The receptor set was obtained from a newborn girl in good health.

About this clonotype: This may be a read error, as it is one base from a much larger clone. The rearrangement joins TRBV10-3 to TRBJ2-3, with D maybe TRBD1 (5 bases). V lost 4 bases and J 2 bases, leaving 7 bases between the germline ends. Germline V gene lookup returns CDR1 ENHRY and CDR2 SYGVKD. This CDR3 is built from 13 residues. CDR3 in amino acids: CAISVDNTDTQYF. The CDR3 bases are TGTGCCATCAGTGTGGACAACACAGATACGCAGTATTTT.

This clonotype was detected a few times. This sequence joins TRBV9 and TRBJ2-1; 10 nucleotides match TRBD2. V lost 3 bases and J lost 4; bases outside the gene matches: 13. Germline-derived CDR1 and CDR2 are SGDLS and YYNGEE. This CDR3 spans 18 amino acids. As DNA, the CDR3 is TGTGCCAGCAGCGCGCGGTATTATAGCGGGGGGAGATACAATGAGCAGTTCTTC. As protein: CASSARYYSGGRYNEQFF.

The table lists this clonotype with a count of one. Written as DNA, the CDR3 is TGTGCCAGCAGCCAAGATATCGGACCAGTGAACACCGGGGAGCTGTTTTTT. It is translated as CASSQDIGPVNTGELFF. V gene TRBV4-2 combines with J gene TRBJ2-2, with D uncertain. The V gene's germline CDR1 is LGHNA and CDR2 YNFKEQ. V was clipped by 0 bases and J by 1 base, with 12 bases between them. The CDR3 sequence is 17 residues long.

This clonotype occurred a few times. The genes are TRBV27 and TRBJ2-7, with 8 bases matching TRBD1. V lost 4 bases, J lost 0 bases, and 8 bases stayed unmatched. This CDR3 region has 16 residues. Germline CDR1 MNHEY, CDR2 SMNVEV (reference sequence). The DNA of the CDR3 is TGTGCCAGCAGTTCAATCAGGGGGCCGAGCTCCTACGAGCAGTACTTC. Its translation: CASSSIRGPSSYEQYF.

This clonotype was detected many times. The chain employs TRBV5-1 and TRBJ2-3; TRBD2 aligns across 8 bases. Germline assignment: CDR1 SGHRS and CDR2 YFSETQ. Losses at the gene ends were 0 bases for V and 3 bases for J; bases not matched to a gene: 6. This CDR3 contains 16 residues. This chain's CDR3 is CASSLERETTTDTQYF. Here the CDR3 DNA reads TGCGCCAGCAGCTTGGAGCGGGAGACAACGACAGATACGCAGTATTTT.

The chain recombines TRBV20-1 with TRBJ2-1; the match to TRBD2 covers 9 bases. Germline V gene lookup returns CDR1 DFQATT and CDR2 SNEGSKA (reference sequence). The CDR3 runs to 14 residues. The V and J ends lost 3 bases and 7 bases, in that order; junction bases with no gene match: 7. CDR3 DNA: TGCAGTGCTAGCACGGCGGGGGGGAGTAATGAGCAGTTCTTC. Translation: CSASTAGGSNEQFF.

This clonotype was seen more than once but under ten times. The J gene is TRBJ1-2, the V gene TRBV13; D ambiguous. CDR3 length: 16 amino acids. Trimming took off 0 bases at V and 8 bases at J, with 19 bases between the two ends. From germline, CDR1 is PRHDT and CDR2 FYEKMQ (reference sequence). In DNA, the CDR3 is TGTGCCAGCAGCTTAGGCCTGGGAGACAATAAGAAAGGCTACACCTTC. Translated, it gives CASSLGLGDNKKGYTF.

V usage is TRBV28 and J usage is TRBJ2-3; TRBD2 matches 11 bases. This CDR3 spans 17 amino acids. CDR1 is MDHEN, CDR2 SYDVKM, per germline. After removal of 6 bases from V and 2 bases from J, the junction contained 10 bases not matched to a gene. CDR3 amino acids: CASSRTLAGGLTDTQYF. Here the CDR3 DNA reads TGTGCCAGCAGCCGTACTCTAGCGGGGGGACTCACAGATACGCAGTATTTT.